The 32 T cell receptor beta chains below come from one sample, sequenced in a study of cytomegalovirus exposure and HLA in healthy donors. This PCR relied on a set of 60 Vbeta primers and 13 Jbeta primers. The assay was immunoSEQ multiplex PCR, and TCRdb's table has in-frame clones only and misses some. The data show roughly 150,000 clones, with 75% to 85% seen just once and 1.5% to 2% held by the top ten. The sequencing sample was made of PBMCs. The receptors come from a woman between 18 and 30 years old in good health and CMV-seronegative.

This clone was seen a handful of times. The chain recombines TRBV6-6 with TRBJ1-5; TRBD1 agrees at 9 bases. In germline, CDR1 is MNHNY, CDR2 SVGAGI (reference sequence). The CDR3 covers 15 residues. V was clipped by 6 bases and J by 6 bases; unmatched bases: 9. The CDR3 bases are TGTGCCAGCAGGGGGACAGGGCGGAGGAGTCAGCCCCAGCATTTT. This codes for CASRGTGRRSQPQHF.

This clone showed up just once. The V call is TRBV27, the J call TRBJ2-3; 9 bases map to TRBD1. V lost 6 bases to trimming and J lost 4 bases; unmatched junction nucleotides: 5. The CDR3 consists of 14 residues. Germline CDR1 is MNHEY and CDR2 is SMNVEV (reference sequence). CDR3 nucleotide sequence: TGTGCCAGCAGACCACAGGGGGCGGCAGATACGCAGTATTTT. The encoded protein is CASRPQGAADTQYF.

The chain links TRBV4-2 to TRBJ2-1, with D perhaps TRBD2 (5 bases). CDR1 is LGHNA and CDR2 is YNFKEQ in the germline V gene. V shed 0 bases and J shed 8 bases, with 14 bases lying between them. The length of the CDR3 is 15 residues. CDR3 sequence reads: CASSQDMASSDEQFF. CDR3 DNA sequence: TGTGCCAGCAGCCAAGATATGGCTAGCAGCGATGAGCAGTTCTTC.

The sample holds one count of this clone. This chain joins TRBV7-3 and TRBJ2-3; 9 bases fit TRBD2. After removal of 5 bases from V and 3 bases from J, the junction contained 3 bases not matched to a gene. Germline CDR1 SGHTA, CDR2 FQGTGA. This CDR3 is 14 amino acids long. CDR3 DNA: TGTGCCAGCAGCCCTAGCGGGACGACAGATACGCAGTATTTT. Translated: CASSPSGTTDTQYF.

The V and J genes are TRBV4-1 and TRBJ2-7; 8 bases are a match to TRBD2. Losses at the gene ends were 0 bases for V and 3 bases for J; bases not matched to a gene: 10. The CDR3 consists of 17 residues. Germline V gene lookup returns CDR1 MGHRA and CDR2 YSYEKL. This CDR3 reads CASSQDRGAGVGYEQYF. The CDR3 DNA is TGCGCCAGCAGCCAAGACAGGGGAGCGGGAGTTGGCTACGAGCAGTACTTC.

Only a few counts were recorded for this clone. This chain connects TRBV5-3 to TRBJ2-5; the D gene is possibly TRBD2 (6 bases). TRBV5-3 is labeled an ORF, and its function is uncertain. The CDR3 spans 14 residues. V was cut by 3 bases and J by 6 bases, with 15 bases left in between. The CDR3 DNA is TGTGCCAGAAGCTGTCGTGGACTACAAAAGACCCAGTACTTC. This sequence encodes CARSCRGLQKTQYF.

The chain is built from TRBV19 and TRBJ1-5; a weak D match, TRBD1 (5 bases). The V end was cut by 0 bases, the J end by 9 bases, with 15 bases between. CDR1 and CDR2 from the germline V gene are LNHDA and SQIVND (reference sequence). The CDR3 runs 15 residues. The CDR3 coding sequence is TGTGCCAGTAGTATAGACCGGGACTGGGTTTCGCCCCAGCATTTT. Protein product: CASSIDRDWVSPQHF.

The sample holds one count of this clone. The chain has TRBV10-1 and TRBJ2-1; TRBD1 agrees at 7 bases. V gave up 5 bases and J gave up 6 bases; unmatched junction bases: 4. CDR3 size: 13 residues. From germline, CDR1 is WNHNN and CDR2 SYGVQD (reference sequence). CDR3 coding DNA: TGCGCCAGCAGTACCGACAGGGTCAATGAGCAGTTCTTC. It translates to CASSTDRVNEQFF.

This clone showed up just once. The rearrangement joins TRBV18 to TRBJ1-1; no clear D. The germline V gene encodes CDR1 KGHSH and CDR2 LQKENI. V lost 1 base and J 1 base, leaving 10 bases between the germline ends. The CDR3 totals 15 residues. Here the CDR3 DNA reads TGTGCCAGCTCACCACTAACTGCCTGGAACACTGAAGCTTTCTTT. Translated: CASSPLTAWNTEAFF.

This sequence joins TRBV19 and TRBJ2-1, with 9 bases that match TRBD1. This CDR3 is 16 amino acids long. The V and J ends lost 0 bases and 3 bases, in that order; junction bases with no gene match: 3. Germline-derived CDR1 and CDR2 are LNHDA and SQIVND (reference sequence). The CDR3 coding sequence is TGTGCCAGTAGTATAGACGGACAGGGGTACTACAATGAGCAGTTCTTC. This gives the protein CASSIDGQGYYNEQFF. Supplemented by reference TRBV19 and TRBJ2-1, the full variable domain reads DGGITQSPKYLFRKEGQNVTLSCEQNLNHDAMYWYRQDPGQGLRLIYYSQIVNDFQKGDIAEGYSVSREKKESFPLTVTSAQKNPTAFYLCASSIDGQGYYNEQFFGPGTRLTVL.

The CDR3 DNA is TGTGCCAGCAGTCGAAAACAGGGGGCCGGAACAGATACGCAGTATTTT. It encodes CASSRKQGAGTDTQYF. The chain combines TRBV6-6 with TRBJ2-3; 9 bases are shared with TRBD1. The CDR3 is 16 residues long. Germline CDR1 MNHNY, CDR2 SVGAGI (reference sequence). V shed 5 bases and J 3 bases; nucleotides not matched to a gene: 9.

This clone has just one count. The gene calls are TRBV10-3 and TRBJ1-1, with TRBD1 matching over 8 bases. In germline, CDR1 is ENHRY, CDR2 SYGVKD. V lost 3 bases and J lost 6; bases outside the gene matches: 3. The CDR3 consists of 13 residues. This CDR3 is CAISDRGLSEAFF. In DNA, the CDR3 is TGTGCCATCAGTGACAGGGGGCTATCTGAAGCTTTCTTT.

The chain uses TRBV6-5 and TRBJ2-2, with 8 bases that match TRBD1. The trim removed 5 bases at V and 6 bases at J, leaving 5 bases unmatched. In germline, CDR1 is MNHEY, CDR2 SVGAGI. The CDR3 contains 14 residues. CDR3 coding DNA: TGTGCCAGCAGTGGACAGGGATCCCCCGGGGAGCTGTTTTTT. Protein: CASSGQGSPGELFF.

This clone has more than one count but fewer than ten. DNA for the CDR3: TGTGCCAGCAGCCCCCGGACAGGGCGAAATGAAAAACTGTTTTTT. As protein: CASSPRTGRNEKLFF. The chain recombines TRBV27 with TRBJ1-4; 8 bases match TRBD1. Germline assignment: CDR1 MNHEY and CDR2 SMNVEV (reference sequence). CDR3 length: 15 residues. V trimming: 6 bases; J trimming: 5 bases; junction bases outside the gene matches: 8.

The V gene is TRBV10-3, the J gene TRBJ1-1; D uncertain. Germline CDR1 reads ENHRY; CDR2 reads SYGVKD. V lost 5 bases and J 1 base, leaving 2 bases between the germline ends. The CDR3 is 11 amino acids. The CDR3 sequence is CAISQNTEAFF. CDR3 DNA: TGTGCCATCAGTCAGAACACTGAAGCTTTCTTT.

The V gene is TRBV6-5, the J gene TRBJ1-1; D not certain. Germline CDR1 and CDR2: MNHEY and SVGAGI. V lost 8 bases and J 2 bases, leaving 6 bases between the germline ends. The CDR3 runs 11 residues. The CDR3 bases are TGTGCCAGCTGGAGTAACACTGAAGCTTTCTTT. This gives the protein CASWSNTEAFF.

The chain links TRBV5-5 to TRBJ2-7, with a weak D call TRBD2 (6 bases). This CDR3 has 16 amino acids. Germline V gene sequence: CDR1 SGHKS, CDR2 YYEKEE (reference sequence). Trimming cost V 0 bases and J 1 base, with 14 bases left between them. In nucleotides, the CDR3 is TGTGCCAGCAGCTTGGGATGGGGAGGTGGGTCCTACGAGCAGTACTTC. Translated: CASSLGWGGGSYEQYF.

This chain links TRBV7-8 with TRBJ1-2; 7 nucleotides match TRBD1. The junction had 10 bases not matched to a gene; V was cut back by 1 base and J by 8 bases. This CDR3 comprises 15 residues. CDR1 is SGHVS, CDR2 FQNEAQ, per germline. The DNA of the CDR3 is TGTGCCAGCAGCTTAGTGGACAGGCCAATGGGCGGCTACACCTTC. It is translated as CASSLVDRPMGGYTF.

V gene TRBV7-9 combines with J gene TRBJ1-1; weak D call: TRBD1 (6 bases). Germline assignment: CDR1 SEHNR and CDR2 FQNEAQ (reference sequence). The CDR3 consists of 15 residues. V was trimmed by 7 bases and J by 1 base, leaving 16 bases between them. CDR3 sequence: CASITPGHRNTEAFF. The CDR3 nucleotides are TGTGCCAGCATAACACCGGGACATCGGAACACTGAAGCTTTCTTT.

This clone has a handful of counts. This chain connects TRBV11-2 to TRBJ1-2; no clear D gene. V gave up 4 bases and J gave up 5 bases, with 17 bases separating them. Germline CDR1 reads SGHAT; CDR2 reads FQNNGV. This CDR3 is 15 amino acids long. The DNA of the CDR3 is TGTGCCAGCAGCTCGAGGCTAAGGGAGACTTATGGCTACACCTTC. This gives the protein CASSSRLRETYGYTF.

The chain carries TRBV6-1 and TRBJ2-7; 7 bases map to TRBD1. V lost 4 bases and J lost 12; bases outside the gene matches: 15. This CDR3 comprises 14 residues. Per the germline V gene, CDR1 is MNHNS and CDR2 is SASEGT. The CDR3 spells CASSVSDRDGNLYF. The CDR3 DNA reads as TGTGCCAGCAGTGTCTCCGACAGGGATGGAAATCTGTACTTC.

The chain joins TRBV7-9 to TRBJ1-5, with D perhaps TRBD1 (5 bases). Per the germline V gene, CDR1 is SEHNR and CDR2 is FQNEAQ (reference sequence). The CDR3 runs 13 residues. Trimming removed 1 base at V and 5 bases at J, with 6 bases between. The CDR3 DNA reads TGTGCCAGCAGCTTAGGCAGGGATCAGCCCCAGCATTTT. Translated, it gives CASSLGRDQPQHF.

This chain joins TRBV25-1 and TRBJ1-2, with D possibly being TRBD1 (6 bases). With 4 bases removed from V and 4 bases from J, the gap between germline ends came to 16 bases. This CDR3 spans 15 amino acids. The germline V gene encodes CDR1 MGHDK and CDR2 SYGVNS. Written as DNA, the CDR3 is TGTGCCAGCAGTGCGACAGGACCAACCGTCTATGGCTACACCTTC. Residues: CASSATGPTVYGYTF.

CDR3 sequence reads: CASGAGQGGTEAFF. CDR3 sequence (DNA): TGCGCCAGCGGGGCGGGACAGGGGGGCACTGAAGCTTTCTTT. The chain is built from TRBV5-1 and TRBJ1-1, with 11 bases matching TRBD1. Germline V gene sequence: CDR1 SGHRS, CDR2 YFSETQ. The V and J ends lost 7 bases and 4 bases, in that order; junction bases with no gene match: 6. The CDR3 is made up of 14 amino acids.

The chain recombines TRBV5-1 with TRBJ2-5, with 9 positions matching TRBD1. Germline lookup yields CDR1 SGHRS and CDR2 YFSETQ. V was clipped by 4 bases and J by 5 bases; unmatched bases: 6. This CDR3 comprises 14 residues. For the CDR3, the DNA is TGCGCCAGCAGCGATACAGGGGGCGGGGAGACCCAGTACTTC. Its translation: CASSDTGGGETQYF.

The CDR3 region is CASSLFPTTYEQYF. The CDR3 DNA is TGTGCCAGCAGCTTGTTCCCTACGACCTACGAGCAGTACTTC. The J gene is TRBJ2-7, the V gene TRBV5-4; D gene unclear. V shed 1 base and J shed 2 bases, with 10 bases lying between them. Per germline, CDR1 SGHNT and CDR2 YYREEE (reference sequence). The CDR3 length is 14 residues.

The chain employs TRBV19 and TRBJ2-1; D perhaps matches TRBD2 (5 bases). Looked up from germline, CDR1 is LNHDA and CDR2 is SQIVND (reference sequence). This CDR3 comprises 13 residues. The V gene lost 3 bases and the J gene lost 2 bases, with 5 bases spanning the gap. This chain's CDR3 is CASSIGTYNEQFF. The CDR3 DNA follows: TGTGCCAGTAGTATCGGGACCTACAATGAGCAGTTCTTC.

J is TRBJ1-4 and V is TRBV5-1, with D maybe TRBD1 (6 bases). Trimming removed 4 bases from V and 4 bases from J, with 8 bases in between. The length of the CDR3 is 13 residues. Germline V gene data show CDR1 as SGHRS and CDR2 as YFSETQ. The CDR3 sequence is CASSGDINEKLFF. The DNA for the CDR3 is TGCGCCAGCAGCGGGGACATTAATGAAAAACTGTTTTTT.

V and J are TRBV18 and TRBJ2-7; 7 bases align to TRBD1. The V gene end was trimmed by 3 bases and the J gene end by 1 base; junction bases not matched to a gene: 6. Germline V CDR1 and CDR2: KGHSH, LQKENI. This CDR3 is 15 amino acids long. CDR3 DNA sequence: TGTGCCAGCTCACCTGAGACAGGGCCTTCCTACGAGCAGTACTTC. Translation gives CASSPETGPSYEQYF.

The chain combines TRBV6-1 with TRBJ2-1, with D possibly matching TRBD1 (6 bases). In germline, CDR1 is MNHNS, CDR2 SASEGT. This CDR3 has 17 residues. V was shortened by 2 bases and J by 0 bases, with 14 bases between the two germline ends. The CDR3 DNA reads TGTGCCAGCAGTGAAATCTTTGGGGGCAACTCCTACAATGAGCAGTTCTTC. Translation gives CASSEIFGGNSYNEQFF.

This CDR3 is CASSLGDRGPNEKLFF. For the CDR3, the DNA is TGTGCCAGCAGCTTGGGGGACAGGGGCCCTAATGAAAAACTGTTTTTT. V gene TRBV5-6 combines with J gene TRBJ1-4; 10 bases fit TRBD1. The trim removed 0 bases at V and 3 bases at J, leaving 2 bases unmatched. The germline V gene has CDR1 SGHDT and CDR2 YYEEEE. CDR3 length: 16 residues.

This clone has just a few counts. This sequence joins TRBV27 and TRBJ1-2; 7 bases line up with TRBD1. CDR1 is MNHEY and CDR2 is SMNVEV in the germline V gene (reference sequence). The CDR3 has 13 amino acids. Germline trimming cut 3 bases from V and 6 bases from J; bases unmatched to any gene: 4. CDR3 sequence: CASSFTGEDGYTF. CDR3 coding DNA: TGTGCCAGCAGTTTTACAGGGGAGGATGGCTACACCTTC.